Each of the 27 T cell receptor beta chains below was sequenced from the same sample in a study of blood T cell repertoires in COVID-19. Clones were read by immunoSEQ multiplex PCR, and TCRdb kept only the in-frame ones, dropping some. The data hold around 180,000 clones, with over 80% observed a single time. Sequences were obtained from peripheral blood. The receptor set was obtained from a woman under 40 with acute or convalescent COVID-19.

The chain combines TRBV5-4 with TRBJ2-2; 10 positions match TRBD2. The J segment lost 4 bases and the V segment lost 3 bases, leaving 12 bases of the junction unmatched. Per germline, CDR1 SGHNT and CDR2 YYREEE (reference sequence). The CDR3 loop spans 18 amino acids. CDR3 residues: CASSYLAVAGGGTGELFF. CDR3 in DNA: TGTGCCAGCAGCTACCTTGCGGTAGCGGGAGGTGGCACCGGGGAGCTGTTTTTT.

This CDR3 reads CASSRDRAEQFF. In DNA, the CDR3 is TGTGCCAGCAGTAGGGACAGGGCGGAGCAGTTCTTC. The chain links TRBV6-6 to TRBJ2-1, with 9 bases lining up with TRBD1. J was trimmed by 10 bases and V by 5 bases; bases with no gene match: 3. The CDR3 runs to 12 residues. Germline-derived CDR1 and CDR2 are MNHNY and SVGAGI (reference sequence).

This chain links TRBV21-1 with TRBJ1-2; the table names TRBD1, a call not compared with the DNA. TRBV21-1 is tagged as a pseudogene. This CDR3 comprises 17 residues. The CDR3 loop is CASSKGRWDIGNYGYTF. The DNA of the CDR3 is TGTGCCAGCAGCAAAGGCAGATGGGACATCGGTAACTATGGCTACACCTTC.

The J gene is TRBJ1-2, the V gene TRBV27; D not certain. The V end lost 6 bases, the J end lost 4 bases, and 9 bases lay between the germline ends. This CDR3 has 12 amino acids. Germline-derived CDR1 and CDR2 are MNHEY and SMNVEV (reference sequence). The chain's CDR3 is CASSPNGYGYTF. In nucleotides, the CDR3 is TGTGCCAGCAGCCCCAACGGCTATGGCTACACCTTC.

J is TRBJ1-2 and V is TRBV5-1, with 7 bases fitting TRBD1. CDR1 and CDR2 from the germline V gene are SGHRS and YFSETQ. The CDR3 runs 14 residues. V was clipped by 4 bases and J by 3 bases; unmatched bases: 6. The CDR3 DNA is TGCGCCAGCAGCCAGGGGGGCGCCTACTATGGCTACACCTTC. It translates to CASSQGGAYYGYTF. Full variable domain (remainder filled in from reference TRBV5-1 and TRBJ1-2): KAGVTQTPRYLIKTRGQQVTLSCSPISGHRSVSWYQQTPGQGLQFLFEYFSETQRNKGNFPGRFSGRQFSNSRSEMNVSTLELGDSALYLCASSQGGAYYGYTFGSGTRLTVV.

The chain couples TRBV5-4 to TRBJ2-7, with 9 bases identical to TRBD1. The V gene's germline CDR1 is SGHNT and CDR2 YYREEE (reference sequence). CDR3 length: 13 residues. The V gene end was trimmed by 4 bases and the J gene end by 7 bases; junction bases not matched to a gene: 6. CDR3 bases: TGTGCCAGCAGCCTCGACAGGGGGAGGGAGCAGTACTTC. Residues: CASSLDRGREQYF.

This chain links TRBV3-1 (or the pseudogene TRBV3-2) with TRBJ1-1; TRBD1 matches 9 bases. With 4 bases clipped from V and 0 bases from J, the junction kept 6 bases outside the gene matches. Germline CDR1 reads LGHDT; CDR2 reads YNNKEL (reference sequence). The CDR3 sequence is 16 residues long. The CDR3 coding sequence is TGTGCCAGCAGCCCCACAGGGGGCGGAGTGAACACTGAAGCTTTCTTT. Translating it yields CASSPTGGGVNTEAFF.

The V call is TRBV18, the J call TRBJ1-6, with 8 bases aligning to TRBD1. Per germline, CDR1 KGHSH and CDR2 LQKENI. Unmatched junction bases numbered 6, after V lost 2 bases and J lost 9 bases. There are 15 residues in the CDR3. The CDR3 DNA follows: TGTGCCAGCTCACCATCCGGGACAGGTGGTTCACCCCTCCACTTT. Translating gives CASSPSGTGGSPLHF.

J is TRBJ1-6 and V is TRBV12-3 or TRBV12-4, with 8 bases matching TRBD1. The CDR3 is 13 residues long. V shed 6 bases and J 9 bases; nucleotides not matched to a gene: 4. The CDR3, as DNA: TGTGCCAGCAGGGACAGGGTGACTTCACCCCTCCACTTT. It yields the protein CASRDRVTSPLHF.

The CDR3: CASSVGGLIGNTIYF. The CDR3 DNA is TGTGCCAGCAGCGTAGGGGGACTGATTGGAAACACCATATATTTT. The V call is TRBV9, the J call TRBJ1-3; the D gene is possibly TRBD1 (5 bases). CDR3 length: 15 amino acids. Germline lookup yields CDR1 SGDLS and CDR2 YYNGEE. The V end was cut by 0 bases, the J end by 3 bases, with 10 bases between.

This clone appeared a few times. The chain combines TRBV27 with TRBJ1-4; D is perhaps TRBD1 (5 bases). The CDR3 consists of 15 residues. Per germline, CDR1 MNHEY and CDR2 SMNVEV (reference sequence). Trimming cost V 6 bases and J 5 bases, with 16 bases left between them. The CDR3 here is CASREFVGGNEKLFF. The CDR3 region has the DNA TGTGCCAGCAGGGAATTCGTGGGGGGAAATGAAAAACTGTTTTTT.

This clone appeared a single time. The V call is TRBV24-1, the J call TRBJ2-3, with 9 nucleotides matching TRBD1. CDR3 length: 16 amino acids. Losses at the gene ends were 2 bases for V and 3 bases for J; bases not matched to a gene: 5. CDR1 is KGHDR, CDR2 SFDVKD, per germline. The CDR3 protein is CATSDSDRGKTDTQYF. The CDR3, as DNA: TGTGCCACCAGTGATTCAGACAGGGGGAAAACAGATACGCAGTATTTT.

The V gene is TRBV18, the J gene TRBJ2-7, with no clear D. The germline V and J ends were trimmed by 0 bases and 5 bases, with 5 bases remaining between them. Germline values: CDR1 KGHSH, CDR2 LQKENI. This CDR3 has 12 residues. In nucleotides, the CDR3 is TGTGCCAGCTCACCACCGACAAACGAGCAGTACTTC. This codes for CASSPPTNEQYF. The full variable domain, with the rest looked up from reference TRBV18 and TRBJ2-7, is NAGVMQNPRHLVRRRGQEARLRCSPMKGHSHVYWYRQLPEEGLKFMVYLQKENIIDESGMPKERFSAEFPKEGPSILRIQQVVRGDSAAYFCASSPPTNEQYFGPGTRLTVT.

The chain employs TRBV29-1 and TRBJ1-1; 7 bases agree with TRBD1. The CDR3 totals 12 residues. CDR1 is SQVTM, CDR2 ANQGSEA, per germline. The J segment lost 8 bases and the V segment lost 3 bases, leaving 6 bases of the junction unmatched. CDR3 nucleotide sequence: TGCAGCGTTGACCCGACAGGGTGGGAAGCTTTCTTT. Its protein product is CSVDPTGWEAFF.

This clone was counted between two and nine times. CDR3 sequence (DNA): TGTGCCAGCAGCGTAAATCCCCACGGGTCCGGGGCCAACGTCCTGACTTTC. Its protein is CASSVNPHGSGANVLTF. V is TRBV9 and J is TRBJ2-6; D ambiguous. V was cut by 1 base and J by 4 bases, with 15 bases left in between. The CDR3 sequence is 17 residues long. CDR1 is SGDLS and CDR2 is YYNGEE in the germline V gene.

The chain joins TRBV2 to TRBJ2-2, with 10 nucleotides matching TRBD2. The CDR3 is 14 amino acids. CDR1 is SNHLY, CDR2 FYNNEI, per germline. Unmatched junction bases numbered 6, after V lost 7 bases and J lost 7 bases. The CDR3, as DNA: TGTGCCAGCACCAGCGGGGGGGCCATCGGGGAGCTGTTTTTT. This translates into CASTSGGAIGELFF.

The chain is built from TRBV19 and TRBJ1-6; TRBD1 aligns across 9 bases. The CDR3 spans 13 residues. CDR1 is LNHDA, CDR2 SQIVND, per germline (reference sequence). V shed 8 bases and J 10 bases; nucleotides not matched to a gene: 6. The CDR3, as DNA: TGTGCCAGTCGGACAGGGGAAGGCTCACCCCTCCACTTT. Translated: CASRTGEGSPLHF.

This chain links TRBV19 with TRBJ1-5; 9 bases match TRBD1. CDR3 length equals 17 residues. J was trimmed by 1 base and V by 4 bases; bases with no gene match: 8. Germline CDR1 and CDR2: LNHDA and SQIVND (reference sequence). Here the CDR3 DNA reads TGTGCCAGTAGTACCTACAGGGGGCAGGGGAGCAATCAGCCCCAGCATTTT. It translates to CASSTYRGQGSNQPQHF.

The CDR3 spells CASSGNRAGRPYEQYF. DNA of the CDR3: TGTGCCAGCAGCGGTAATCGGGCAGGGCGCCCCTACGAGCAGTACTTC. The chain combines TRBV7-9 with TRBJ2-7; maybe TRBD1 (5 bases). Trimming shortened V by 5 bases and J by 2 bases, and 19 bases separated the two germline ends. Germline loops: CDR1 SEHNR, CDR2 FQNEAQ (reference sequence). The CDR3 loop spans 16 amino acids. Combining the CDR3 with reference TRBV7-9 and TRBJ2-7 gives the whole variable domain DTGVSQNPRHKITKRGQNVTFRCDPISEHNRLYWYRQTLGQGPEFLTYFQNEAQLEKSRLLSDRFSAERPKGSFSTLEIQRTEQGDSAMYLCASSGNRAGRPYEQYFGPGTRLTVT.

V and J are TRBV30 and TRBJ1-1; D unresolved. Per germline, CDR1 GTSNPN and CDR2 SVGIG (reference sequence). This CDR3 has 11 residues. V was trimmed by 1 base and J by 7 bases, leaving 7 bases between them. The CDR3 region is CAWSGSSEAFF. CDR3 DNA sequence: TGTGCCTGGAGTGGGTCGAGTGAAGCTTTCTTT.

This chain connects TRBV2 to TRBJ1-5; D is unclear. The CDR3 is 14 residues long. Trimming removed 6 bases from V and 1 base from J, with 10 bases in between. Per the germline V gene, CDR1 is SNHLY and CDR2 is FYNNEI. The CDR3 DNA reads TGTGCCAGCAGGTGGGCCCACAGCAATCAGCCCCAGCATTTT. Translation: CASRWAHSNQPQHF.

The rearrangement joins TRBV7-2 to TRBJ2-7; D remains ambiguous. CDR1 SGHTA and CDR2 FQGNSA come from the germline V gene. The CDR3 spans 15 residues. V gave up 7 bases and J gave up 5 bases, with 21 bases separating them. CDR3 residues: CASNRLSMGQDEQYF. The CDR3 DNA is TGTGCCAGCAACCGGTTATCAATGGGCCAGGACGAGCAGTACTTC.

A few counts support this clone. This sequence joins TRBV30 and TRBJ1-2; the D is unclear. Germline values: CDR1 GTSNPN, CDR2 SVGIG (reference sequence). The ends were cut back, 5 bases at V and 8 bases at J, with 12 bases in the middle. There are 11 residues in the CDR3. The CDR3, as DNA: TGTGCCTGGGAGAGGGAAGGGGGCTACACCTTC. Its translation: CAWEREGGYTF.

CDR3 amino acids: CASSLQASYEQYF. CDR3 sequence (DNA): TGTGCCAGCAGCTTGCAAGCCTCCTACGAGCAGTACTTC. This rearrangement joins TRBV5-6 to TRBJ2-7; no firm D call. The CDR3 has 13 residues. Trimming removed 1 base from V and 0 bases from J, with 5 bases in between. Germline values: CDR1 SGHDT, CDR2 YYEEEE.

The chain uses TRBV7-2 and TRBJ2-7; possibly TRBD1 for D (5 bases). V lost 4 bases, J lost 4 bases, and 8 bases lay in between. This CDR3 is built from 12 residues. Germline V gives CDR1 SGHTA, CDR2 FQGNSA. The CDR3 sequence is CASSSGYYEQYF. The CDR3 DNA reads TGTGCCAGCAGCTCAGGGTATTACGAGCAGTACTTC.

J is TRBJ1-4 and V is TRBV4-1, with a tentative D call TRBD1 (6 bases). The V end was cut by 10 bases, the J end by 7 bases, with 16 bases between. The CDR3 has 13 residues. Germline values: CDR1 MGHRA, CDR2 YSYEKL. The CDR3 sequence: CAISGTLFEKLFF. CDR3 coding DNA: TGCGCCATCTCCGGGACACTTTTTGAAAAACTGTTTTTT.

The chain recombines TRBV19 with TRBJ2-3, with 11 nucleotides matching TRBD2. This CDR3 is 15 amino acids long. The J segment lost 8 bases and the V segment lost 3 bases, leaving 7 bases of the junction unmatched. Germline CDR1 and CDR2: LNHDA and SQIVND (reference sequence). DNA for the CDR3: TGTGCCAGTAGTATTAGCGGGAGGGCCGGGGGTACGCAGTATTTT. Its translation is CASSISGRAGGTQYF.